This entry concerns a single TCR beta chain. Trimming removed 3 bases at V and 12 bases at J, with 18 bases between. Per the germline V gene, CDR1 is DFQATT and CDR2 is SNEGSKA (reference sequence). This CDR3 is 13 amino acids long. The data are from a study of blood T cell repertoires in COVID-19. Study-wide context: Acute and convalescent COVID-19 samples came from the United States, Italy and Spain. Sample material is recorded as cDNA or gDNA derived from T cells, B-cell-depleted T cells, or PBMCs.

In the authors' methods: Estimates of nucleated cell counts were drawn from the amplification of reference gene primers. Here immunoSEQ multiplex PCR was the method, and the copy in TCRdb shows in-frame clones only, minus some. The V and J calls and clone size are taken from that table; D and trimming were inferred from the DNA. The sample holds some 200,000 clones, about 85% seen once. This clonotype was obtained from a woman aged 55-69 years who had recovered from COVID-19. Sample: peripheral blood. The chain carries TRBV20-1 and TRBJ2-1; D is possibly TRBD2 (6 bases). CDR3: CSASVTRGAGQFF. Here the CDR3 DNA reads TGCAGTGCTAGTGTTACACGGGGAGCGGGGCAGTTCTTC.